The 10 T cell receptor beta chains below come from one sample, sequenced in a study of human T cells and chemical hapten exposure. A single record per CDR3 protein comes from TCRdb applying MiXCR to the RACE reads. Of approximately 49,000 distinct CDR3 sequences in the sample, around a tenth were seen once. Time point defined: patch test 1, 2 weeks after DPC sensitization. Treatment: therapeutic diphenylcyclopropenone sensitization with weekly scalp DPC. The sequences come from whole blood, collected in connection with sensitization to the hapten diphenylcyclopropenone (DPC). The receptors were sampled from a woman in her 50s with alopecia areata. Some clones in this sample may be carry-over from other donors' samples.

The chain links TRBV5-4 to TRBJ2-7, with 11 bases that match TRBD1. The germline V gene encodes CDR1 SGHNT and CDR2 YYREEE (reference sequence). The CDR3 sequence is 18 residues long. Germline trimming cut 1 base from V and 3 bases from J; bases unmatched to any gene: 12. CDR3 nucleotide sequence: TGTGCCAGCAGCTTGCACCGGGACAGGGGGACTCCTTTCTACGAGCAGTACTTC. Translated: CASSLHRDRGTPFYEQYF.

This clonotype came up a few times. V gene TRBV12-3 or TRBV12-4 combines with J gene TRBJ2-7; no clear D gene. This CDR3 is built from 11 residues. V was pared by 6 bases and J by 3 bases, with 6 bases between. This CDR3 is CASSLNYEQYF. The CDR3 DNA follows: TGTGCCAGCAGCCTCAACTACGAGCAGTACTTC.

This clonotype appeared many times. V usage is TRBV6-2 or TRBV6-3 and J usage is TRBJ2-1; 10 bases agree with TRBD1. The V gene end was trimmed by 5 bases and the J gene end by 5 bases; junction bases not matched to a gene: 6. Germline CDR1 and CDR2: MNHEY and SVGEGT. This CDR3 has 15 amino acids. The CDR3 here is CASSDRDRGNNEQFF. CDR3 in DNA: TGTGCCAGCAGTGACCGGGACAGGGGAAACAATGAGCAGTTCTTC.

A few counts support this clonotype. The genes are TRBV10-3 and TRBJ2-7, with D possibly being TRBD2 (5 bases). The germline gives CDR1 ENHRY, CDR2 SYGVKD. V was clipped by 0 bases and J by 4 bases, with 10 bases between them. CDR3 length: 14 amino acids. In DNA, the CDR3 is TGTGCCATCAGTGAGTCGACGGGGTTTTACGAGCAGTACTTC. This codes for CAISESTGFYEQYF.

The CDR3 here is CASSFSRGNEQFF. CDR3 coding DNA: TGCGCCAGCAGCTTCAGCAGGGGCAATGAGCAGTTCTTC. The chain uses TRBV5-1 and TRBJ2-1; D is perhaps TRBD1 (6 bases). The CDR3 length is 13 residues. CDR1 and CDR2 from the germline V gene are SGHRS and YFSETQ. V dropped 2 bases and J dropped 6 bases, with 9 bases sitting between them.

Many counts were recorded for this clonotype. This chain connects TRBV7-2 to TRBJ2-1; the match to TRBD2 covers 10 bases. Germline values: CDR1 SGHTA, CDR2 FQGNSA. V lost 2 bases to trimming and J lost 4 bases; unmatched junction nucleotides: 14. The CDR3 consists of 19 residues. The DNA of the CDR3 is TGTGCCAGCAGCTTAAACCCCCCCACAGCGGGAGGGTCTTACAATGAGCAGTTCTTC. It specifies CASSLNPPTAGGSYNEQFF.

The V and J genes are TRBV27 and TRBJ1-6, with TRBD1 matching over 10 bases. V was clipped by 5 bases and J by 8 bases; unmatched bases: 6. Looked up from germline, CDR1 is MNHEY and CDR2 is SMNVEV (reference sequence). This CDR3 is built from 15 residues. CDR3 sequence reads: CASSTDRGRYSPLHF. Here the CDR3 DNA reads TGTGCCAGCAGTACCGACAGGGGGCGGTATTCACCCCTCCACTTT.

The rearrangement uses TRBV3-1 and TRBJ1-1; D is perhaps TRBD1 (5 bases). This CDR3 region has 15 residues. Germline CDR1 is LGHDT and CDR2 is YNNKEL (reference sequence). V lost 0 bases, J lost 2 bases, and 10 bases lay in between. CDR3 sequence: CASSQDRGGNTEAFF. CDR3 nucleotide sequence: TGTGCCAGCAGCCAAGACCGTGGGGGAAACACTGAAGCTTTCTTT.

The chain employs TRBV5-1 and TRBJ2-5; 10 bases are a match to TRBD1. The CDR3 extends over 14 amino acids. In germline, CDR1 is SGHRS, CDR2 YFSETQ. The V and J ends lost 6 bases and 5 bases, in that order; junction bases with no gene match: 7. The CDR3 loop reads CASIWGQGYETQYF. The CDR3 region has the DNA TGCGCCAGCATCTGGGGACAGGGGTACGAGACCCAGTACTTC.

This clonotype was detected many times. The chain links TRBV2 to TRBJ1-1; D uncertain. V lost 1 base and J lost 8, with 14 bases in between. The CDR3 runs to 14 residues. Germline V gives CDR1 SNHLY, CDR2 FYNNEI. The CDR3 region is CASSEGPPFEEAFF. The DNA for the CDR3 is TGTGCCAGCAGTGAAGGTCCCCCCTTTGAGGAAGCTTTCTTT.